The T cell receptor (beta chain) described here comes from a study of monozygotic twins with cystic fibrosis. Study outcomes and limitations: Nucleotide-identical clonotype sharing was significantly higher within monozygotic CF twin pairs than between unrelated CF individuals.

Profiled with immunoSEQ multiplex PCR; TCRdb holds only in-frame clones, not every one. Of 25,000 to 30,000 clones listed, roughly nine tenths are singletons. This clone was detected only once. Its target is not known. The CDR3 has 17 residues. Per germline, CDR1 SGHDN and CDR2 FVKESK. V gave up 1 base and J gave up 3 bases, with 19 bases separating them. Specimen: blood. The receptor's source is a girl aged 2-9 years with cystic fibrosis. This rearrangement joins TRBV14 to TRBJ2-7, with D hard to call. The CDR3 is CASSQVLSGAMSYEQYF. For the CDR3, the DNA is TGTGCCAGCAGCCAAGTGCTATCGGGCGCCATGAGCTACGAGCAGTACTTC. Combining the CDR3 with reference TRBV14 and TRBJ2-7 gives the whole variable domain EAGVTQFPSHSVIEKGQTVTLRCDPISGHDNLYWYRRVMGKEIKFLLHFVKESKQDESGMPNNRFLAERTGGTYSTLKVQPAELEDSGVYFCASSQVLSGAMSYEQYFGPGTRLTVT.